This T cell receptor beta chain derives from a study of a mutant IDH1 vaccine in newly diagnosed glioma. Across the whole study: The study started vaccination 4-6 weeks after radiotherapy alone, or with temozolomide cycles. Beforehand, treatment had been radiotherapy, temozolomide, or both; the majority received both.

Note on this clone: No antigen is known for it.

Sequencing used immunoSEQ multiplex PCR; TCRdb keeps in-frame clones, though not all of them. The data hold about 72,000 clones, with around 82% observed a single time. Noted time point: week 35, safety follow-up. Doses consisted of 300 ug of mutant IDH1 20-mer peptide each, paired with topical imiquimod. All eight of the vaccinations patients received fell in weeks 1, 3, 5, 7, 11, 15, 19 and 23. Trimming removed 6 bases from V and 0 bases from J, with 9 bases in between. This CDR3 is 13 amino acids long. Germline V lookup: CDR1 SQVTM, CDR2 ANQGSEA. Overall study results and limits: Across multiple MHC alleles, around 92% of patients had vaccine-induced responses.

The chain recombines TRBV29-1 with TRBJ2-1; the D is unclear. The receptor comes from a man younger than 30 with glioma. The input for sequencing was PBMCs, taken from a glioma patient whose treatment included an IDH1 peptide vaccine. The CDR3, as DNA: TGCAGCGTGGAGTCATCCTCCTACAATGAGCAGTTCTTC. Translation: CSVESSSYNEQFF.